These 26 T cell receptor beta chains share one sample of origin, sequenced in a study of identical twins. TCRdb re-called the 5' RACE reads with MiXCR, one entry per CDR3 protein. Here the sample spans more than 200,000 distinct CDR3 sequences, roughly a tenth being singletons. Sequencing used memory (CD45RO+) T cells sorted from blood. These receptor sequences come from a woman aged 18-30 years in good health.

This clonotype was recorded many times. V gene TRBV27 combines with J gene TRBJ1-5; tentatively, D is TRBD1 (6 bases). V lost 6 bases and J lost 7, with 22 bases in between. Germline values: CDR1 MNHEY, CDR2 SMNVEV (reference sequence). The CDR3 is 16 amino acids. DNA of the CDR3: TGTGCCAGCAGCTACCTCTCGTGGGGGCAGGGGCAGCCCCAGCATTTT. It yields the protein CASSYLSWGQGQPQHF.

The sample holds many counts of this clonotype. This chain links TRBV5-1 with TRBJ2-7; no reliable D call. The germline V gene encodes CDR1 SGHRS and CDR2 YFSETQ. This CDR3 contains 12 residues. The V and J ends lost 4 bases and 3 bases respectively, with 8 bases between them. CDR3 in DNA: TGCGCCAGCAGCCTGGACCTCTACGAGCAGTACTTC. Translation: CASSLDLYEQYF.

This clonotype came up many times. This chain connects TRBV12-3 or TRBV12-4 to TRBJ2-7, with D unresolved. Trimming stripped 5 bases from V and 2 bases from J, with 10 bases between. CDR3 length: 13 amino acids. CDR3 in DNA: TGTGCCAGCAGTCTACGACCCACCTACGAGCAGTACTTC. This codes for CASSLRPTYEQYF.

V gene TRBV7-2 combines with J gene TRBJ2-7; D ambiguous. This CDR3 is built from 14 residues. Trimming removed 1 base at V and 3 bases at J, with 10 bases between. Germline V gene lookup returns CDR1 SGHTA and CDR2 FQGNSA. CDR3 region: CASSLEDGLYEQYF. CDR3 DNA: TGTGCCAGCAGCTTAGAGGATGGCCTCTACGAGCAGTACTTC.

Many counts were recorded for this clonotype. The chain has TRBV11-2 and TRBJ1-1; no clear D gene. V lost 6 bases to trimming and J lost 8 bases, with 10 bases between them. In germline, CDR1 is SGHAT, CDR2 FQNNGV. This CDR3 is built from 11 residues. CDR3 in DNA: TGTGCCAGCAGAAAGCACAGAGAAGCTTTCTTT. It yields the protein CASRKHREAFF.

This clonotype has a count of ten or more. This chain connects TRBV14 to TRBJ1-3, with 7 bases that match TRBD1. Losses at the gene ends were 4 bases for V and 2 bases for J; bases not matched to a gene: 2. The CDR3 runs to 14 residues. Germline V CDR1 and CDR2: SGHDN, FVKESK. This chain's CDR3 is CASSRTGAGNTIYF. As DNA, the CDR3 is TGTGCCAGCAGCCGCACAGGGGCTGGAAACACCATATATTTT.

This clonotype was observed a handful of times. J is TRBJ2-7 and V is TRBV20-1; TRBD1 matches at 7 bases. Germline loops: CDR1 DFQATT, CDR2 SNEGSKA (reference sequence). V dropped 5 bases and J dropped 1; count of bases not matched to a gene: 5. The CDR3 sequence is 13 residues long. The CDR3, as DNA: TGCAGTGCTCAGGACAGGCAATCCTACGAGCAGTACTTC. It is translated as CSAQDRQSYEQYF.

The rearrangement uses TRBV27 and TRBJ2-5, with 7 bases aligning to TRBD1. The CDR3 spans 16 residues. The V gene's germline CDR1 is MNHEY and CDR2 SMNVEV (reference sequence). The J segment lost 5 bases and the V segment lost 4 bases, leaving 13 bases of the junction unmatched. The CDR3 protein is CASSSPSRGRRETQYF. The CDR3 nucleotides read TGTGCCAGCAGTTCACCATCAAGGGGGCGCCGGGAGACCCAGTACTTC.

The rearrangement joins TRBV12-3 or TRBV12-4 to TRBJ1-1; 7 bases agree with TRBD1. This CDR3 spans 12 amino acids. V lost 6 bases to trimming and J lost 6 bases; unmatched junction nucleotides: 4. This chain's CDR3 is CASSIQGSEAFF. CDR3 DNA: TGTGCCAGCAGCATACAGGGGTCTGAAGCTTTCTTT.

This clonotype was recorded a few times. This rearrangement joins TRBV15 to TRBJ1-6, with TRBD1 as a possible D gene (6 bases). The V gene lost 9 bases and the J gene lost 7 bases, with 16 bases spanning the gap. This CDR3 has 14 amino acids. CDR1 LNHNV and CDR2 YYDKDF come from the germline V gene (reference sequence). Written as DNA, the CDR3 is TGTGCCACTAGGACCGGGACACGAAATTCACCCCTCCACTTT. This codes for CATRTGTRNSPLHF. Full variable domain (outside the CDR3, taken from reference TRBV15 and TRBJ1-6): DAMVIQNPRYQVTQFGKPVTLSCSQTLNHNVMYWYQQKSSQAPKLLFHYYDKDFNNEADTPDNFQSRRPNTSFCFLDIRSPGLGDTAMYLCATRTGTRNSPLHFGNGTRLTVT.

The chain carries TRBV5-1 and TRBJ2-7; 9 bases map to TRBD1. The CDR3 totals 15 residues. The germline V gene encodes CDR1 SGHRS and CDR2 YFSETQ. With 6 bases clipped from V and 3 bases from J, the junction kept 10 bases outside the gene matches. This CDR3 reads CASTQGTGGFYEQYF. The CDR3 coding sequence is TGCGCCAGCACTCAGGGTACAGGGGGCTTCTACGAGCAGTACTTC.

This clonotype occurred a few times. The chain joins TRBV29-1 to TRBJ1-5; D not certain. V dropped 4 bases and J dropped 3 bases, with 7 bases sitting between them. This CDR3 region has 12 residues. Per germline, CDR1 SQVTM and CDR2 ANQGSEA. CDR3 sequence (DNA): TGCAGCGTTGGGATTCACAATCAGCCCCAGCATTTT. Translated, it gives CSVGIHNQPQHF.

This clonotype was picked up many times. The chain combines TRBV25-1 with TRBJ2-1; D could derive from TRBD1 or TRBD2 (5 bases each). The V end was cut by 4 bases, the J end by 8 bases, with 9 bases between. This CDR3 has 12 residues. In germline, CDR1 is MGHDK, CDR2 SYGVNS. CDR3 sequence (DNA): TGTGCCAGCAGTGTGCGAGGGGATGAGCAGTTCTTC. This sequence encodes CASSVRGDEQFF.

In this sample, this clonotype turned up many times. Here the CDR3 DNA reads TGTGCCAGCAGCCCAGTAGTACGGAACACTGAAGCTTTCTTT. Protein product: CASSPVVRNTEAFF. The chain joins TRBV7-9 to TRBJ1-1; D gene uncertain. V was shortened by 5 bases and J by 1 base, with 11 bases between the two germline ends. The CDR3 loop spans 14 amino acids. In germline, CDR1 is SEHNR, CDR2 FQNEAQ (reference sequence). The entire variable domain, with the rest obtained from reference TRBV7-9 and TRBJ1-1, is as follows: DTGVSQNPRHKITKRGQNVTFRCDPISEHNRLYWYRQTLGQGPEFLTYFQNEAQLEKSRLLSDRFSAERPKGSFSTLEIQRTEQGDSAMYLCASSPVVRNTEAFFGQGTRLTVV.

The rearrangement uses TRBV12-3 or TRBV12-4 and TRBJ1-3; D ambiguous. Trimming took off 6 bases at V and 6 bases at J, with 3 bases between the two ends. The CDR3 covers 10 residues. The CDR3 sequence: CASSLNTIYF. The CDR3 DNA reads TGTGCCAGCAGCCTAAACACCATATATTTT.

The CDR3 reads CATSRGFRGGTEAFF. The DNA for the CDR3 is TGTGCCACCAGCAGAGGATTCCGGGGGGGCACTGAAGCTTTCTTT. V gene TRBV15 combines with J gene TRBJ1-1; D may be TRBD1 (5 bases). Between the trimmed V and J ends, which lost 1 base and 4 bases, there was a span of 13 bases. Germline-derived CDR1 and CDR2 are LNHNV and YYDKDF (reference sequence). The CDR3 consists of 15 residues.

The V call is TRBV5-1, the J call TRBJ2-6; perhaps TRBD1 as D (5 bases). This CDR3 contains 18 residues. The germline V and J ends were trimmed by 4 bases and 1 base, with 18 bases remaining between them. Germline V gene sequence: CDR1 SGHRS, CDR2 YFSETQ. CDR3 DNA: TGCGCCAGCAGCCCCAGGACCGGGTCAGGGTCTGGGGCCAACGTCCTGACTTTC. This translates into CASSPRTGSGSGANVLTF.

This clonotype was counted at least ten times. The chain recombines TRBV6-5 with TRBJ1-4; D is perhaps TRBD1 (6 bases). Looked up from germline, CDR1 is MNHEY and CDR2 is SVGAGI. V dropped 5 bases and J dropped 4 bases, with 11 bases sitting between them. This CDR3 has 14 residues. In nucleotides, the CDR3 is TGTGCCAGCAGTCTACAGGGATATAATGAAAAACTGTTTTTT. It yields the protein CASSLQGYNEKLFF.

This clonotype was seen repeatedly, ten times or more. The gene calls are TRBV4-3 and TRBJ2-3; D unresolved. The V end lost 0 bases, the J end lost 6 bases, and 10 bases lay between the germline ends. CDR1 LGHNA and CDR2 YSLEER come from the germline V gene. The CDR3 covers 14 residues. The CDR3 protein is CASSQEYSEDTQYF. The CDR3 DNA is TGCGCCAGCAGCCAAGAATATTCGGAGGATACGCAGTATTTT.

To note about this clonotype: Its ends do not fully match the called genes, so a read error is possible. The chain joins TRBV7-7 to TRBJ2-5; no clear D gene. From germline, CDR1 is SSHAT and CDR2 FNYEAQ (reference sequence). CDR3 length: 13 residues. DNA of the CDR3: TGTGCTAGCAAGACGCTGGAGCAAGAGACCCAGTACTTC. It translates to CASKTLEQETQYF.

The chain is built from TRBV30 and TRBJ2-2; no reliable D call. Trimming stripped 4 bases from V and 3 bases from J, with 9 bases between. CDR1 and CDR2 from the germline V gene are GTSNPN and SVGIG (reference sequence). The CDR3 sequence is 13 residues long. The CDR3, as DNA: TGTGCCTGGAAGGCCGCATACACCGGGGAGCTGTTTTTT. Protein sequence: CAWKAAYTGELFF.

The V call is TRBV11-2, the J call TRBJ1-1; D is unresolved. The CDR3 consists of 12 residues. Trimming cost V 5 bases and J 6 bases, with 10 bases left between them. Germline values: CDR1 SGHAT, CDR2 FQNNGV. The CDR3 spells CASSPIGAEAFF. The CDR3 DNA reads TGTGCCAGCAGCCCCATCGGAGCTGAAGCTTTCTTT.

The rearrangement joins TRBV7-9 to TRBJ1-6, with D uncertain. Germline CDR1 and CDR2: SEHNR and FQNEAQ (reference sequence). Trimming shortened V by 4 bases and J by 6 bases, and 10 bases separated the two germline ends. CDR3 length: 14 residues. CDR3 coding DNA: TGTGCCAGCAGCTCGGGCCTTGGTAATTCACCCCTCCACTTT. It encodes CASSSGLGNSPLHF.

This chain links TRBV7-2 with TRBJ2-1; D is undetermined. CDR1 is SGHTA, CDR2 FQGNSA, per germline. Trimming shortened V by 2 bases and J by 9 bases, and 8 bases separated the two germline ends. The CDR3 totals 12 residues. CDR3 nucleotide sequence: TGTGCCAGCAGCTTACGGTATTCTGAGCAGTTCTTC. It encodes CASSLRYSEQFF. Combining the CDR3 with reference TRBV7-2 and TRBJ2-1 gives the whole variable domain GAGVSQSPSNKVTEKGKDVELRCDPISGHTALYWYRQSLGQGLEFLIYFQGNSAPDKSGLPSDRFSAERTGGSVSTLTIQRTQQEDSAVYLCASSLRYSEQFFGPGTRLTVL.

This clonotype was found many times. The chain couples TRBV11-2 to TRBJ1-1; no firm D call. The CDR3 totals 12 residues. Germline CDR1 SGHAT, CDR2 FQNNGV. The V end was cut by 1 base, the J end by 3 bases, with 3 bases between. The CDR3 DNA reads TGTGCCAGCAGCTTAGTTTACACTGAAGCTTTCTTT. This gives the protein CASSLVYTEAFF.

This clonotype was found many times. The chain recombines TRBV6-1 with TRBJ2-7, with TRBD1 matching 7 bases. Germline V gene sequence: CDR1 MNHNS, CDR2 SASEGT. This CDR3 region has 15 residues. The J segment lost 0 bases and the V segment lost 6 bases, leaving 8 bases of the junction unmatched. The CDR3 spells CASRSTGLPSYEQYF. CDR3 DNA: TGTGCCAGCAGATCGACAGGGCTACCCTCCTACGAGCAGTACTTC.